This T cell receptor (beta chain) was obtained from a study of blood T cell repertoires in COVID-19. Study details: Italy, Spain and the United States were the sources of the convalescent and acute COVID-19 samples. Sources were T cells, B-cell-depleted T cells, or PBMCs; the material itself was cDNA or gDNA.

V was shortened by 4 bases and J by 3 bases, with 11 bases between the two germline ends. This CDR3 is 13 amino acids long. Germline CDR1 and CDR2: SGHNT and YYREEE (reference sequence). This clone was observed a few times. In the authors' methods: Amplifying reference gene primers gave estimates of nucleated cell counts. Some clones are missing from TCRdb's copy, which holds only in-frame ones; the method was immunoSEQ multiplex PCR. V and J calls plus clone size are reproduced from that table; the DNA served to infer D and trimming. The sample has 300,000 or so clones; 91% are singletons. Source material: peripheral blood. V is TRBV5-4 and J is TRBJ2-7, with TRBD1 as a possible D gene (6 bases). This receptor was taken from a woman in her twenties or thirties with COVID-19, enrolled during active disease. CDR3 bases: TGTGCCAGCAGCACCGAGACAGGCTACGAGCAGTACTTC. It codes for CASSTETGYEQYF.